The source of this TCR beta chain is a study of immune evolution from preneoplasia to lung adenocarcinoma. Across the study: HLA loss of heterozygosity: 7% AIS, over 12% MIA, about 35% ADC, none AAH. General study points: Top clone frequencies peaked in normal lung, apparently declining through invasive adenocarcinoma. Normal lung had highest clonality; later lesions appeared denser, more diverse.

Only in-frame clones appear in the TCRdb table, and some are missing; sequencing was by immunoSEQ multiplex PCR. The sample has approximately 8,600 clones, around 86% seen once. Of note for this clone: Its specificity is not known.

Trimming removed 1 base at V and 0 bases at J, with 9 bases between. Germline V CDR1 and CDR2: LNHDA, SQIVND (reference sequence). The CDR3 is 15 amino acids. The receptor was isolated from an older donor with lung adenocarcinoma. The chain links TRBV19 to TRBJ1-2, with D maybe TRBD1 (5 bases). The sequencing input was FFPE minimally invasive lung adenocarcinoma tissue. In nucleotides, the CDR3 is TGTGCCAGTAGTATAGGAAGGACAACTAACTATGGCTACACCTTC. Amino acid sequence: CASSIGRTTNYGYTF.